Below are 26 T cell receptor beta chains sequenced from a single sample in a study of control samples from healthy donors and cancer patients. Data came from immunoSEQ multiplex PCR; TCRdb stores just in-frame clones and leaves some out. Among some 130,000 clones, roughly 86% were seen once, and the ten largest hold approximately 8%. Material: PBMCs. All receptors come from a man in his fifties with head and neck cancer.

The chain couples TRBV7-9 to TRBJ2-3; TRBD1 or TRBD2 may be the D gene (5 bases each). This CDR3 is built from 13 residues. The germline V gene has CDR1 SEHNR and CDR2 FQNEAQ (reference sequence). V was pared by 8 bases and J by 6 bases, with 15 bases between. The CDR3 reads CASGLGGTDTQYF. In nucleotides, the CDR3 is TGTGCCAGCGGTCTTGGGGGAACGGATACGCAGTATTTT.

The table lists this clone with a count of one. The chain combines TRBV7-6 with TRBJ2-2, with D possibly matching TRBD1 (6 bases). The CDR3 runs to 15 residues. Germline V lookup: CDR1 SGHVS, CDR2 FNYEAQ. Trimming stripped 1 base from V and 5 bases from J, with 11 bases between. The CDR3, as DNA: TGTGCCAGCAGCTTAGGGCAGGGGTGGACCGGGGAGCTGTTTTTT. Amino acid sequence: CASSLGQGWTGELFF. The full variable domain, rest sourced from reference TRBV7-6 and TRBJ2-2, is GAGVSQSPRYKVTKRGQDVALRCDPISGHVSLYWYRQALGQGPEFLTYFNYEAQQDKSGLPNDRFSAERPEGSISTLTIQRTEQRDSAMYRCASSLGQGWTGELFFGEGSRLTVL.

The V gene is TRBV5-6, the J gene TRBJ1-6, with D unresolved. CDR1 and CDR2 from the germline V gene are SGHDT and YYEEEE. The CDR3 length is 17 residues. V was pared by 3 bases and J by 3 bases, with 16 bases between. CDR3 DNA: TGTGCCAGCAGCTCGCTTGGTCGAACGATCTATAATTCACCCCTCCACTTT. Its protein product is CASSSLGRTIYNSPLHF.

The chain combines TRBV5-6 with TRBJ2-7, with 7 bases matching TRBD2. The CDR3 is 13 residues long. Per germline, CDR1 SGHDT and CDR2 YYEEEE. Trimming at V came to 0 bases and at J to 5 bases, leaving 2 bases not matched to a gene. The CDR3: CASSLGLADEQYF. The CDR3 region has the DNA TGTGCCAGCAGCTTGGGGCTAGCGGACGAGCAGTACTTC.

This chain links TRBV19 with TRBJ1-5; maybe TRBD1 (5 bases). This CDR3 region has 16 residues. V lost 1 base and J lost 3, with 13 bases in between. Germline CDR1 reads LNHDA; CDR2 reads SQIVND (reference sequence). The CDR3 coding sequence is TGTGCCAGTAGTATAGTCTGGACACTACTCAATCAGCCCCAGCATTTT. Residues: CASSIVWTLLNQPQHF.

The CDR3 reads CASSLEAGALLNIQYF. The CDR3, as DNA: TGTGCCAGCAGCTTAGAGGCGGGAGCCCTTCTAAACATTCAGTACTTC. This chain connects TRBV11-2 to TRBJ2-4, with 7 bases aligning to TRBD2. Germline values: CDR1 SGHAT, CDR2 FQNNGV. V gave up 0 bases and J gave up 6 bases; unmatched junction bases: 8. There are 16 residues in the CDR3.

Only a few counts were recorded for this clone. The CDR3 loop reads CASSRERESNEQYF. The CDR3 nucleotides are TGTGCCAGCAGCCGGGAGCGGGAGTCCAACGAGCAGTACTTC. The J gene is TRBJ2-7, the V gene TRBV5-4; TRBD2 matches at 8 bases. With V trimmed by 4 bases and J by 5 bases, 8 bases remained unmatched. The CDR3 loop spans 14 amino acids. CDR1 is SGHNT and CDR2 is YYREEE in the germline V gene (reference sequence).

J is TRBJ1-3 and V is TRBV10-3; the D is unclear. The V and J ends lost 0 bases and 4 bases respectively, with 7 bases between them. This CDR3 is built from 14 residues. Looked up from germline, CDR1 is ENHRY and CDR2 is SYGVKD. This CDR3 reads CAISESTTGNTIYF. The CDR3 DNA reads TGTGCCATCAGTGAGTCGACGACAGGAAACACCATATATTTT.

The V gene is TRBV7-8, the J gene TRBJ2-2, with 9 bases aligning to TRBD2. V lost 3 bases to trimming and J lost 3 bases; unmatched junction nucleotides: 2. The CDR3 is made up of 15 amino acids. Germline V gives CDR1 SGHVS, CDR2 FQNEAQ. In DNA form, the CDR3 reads TGTGCCAGCAGCTTTTTAGCGGGGGACACCGGGGAGCTGTTTTTT. Its protein product is CASSFLAGDTGELFF.

V gene TRBV11-3 combines with J gene TRBJ2-7; D is possibly TRBD2 (6 bases). Germline V gives CDR1 SGHNT, CDR2 YENEEA. This CDR3 spans 13 amino acids. The V gene lost 5 bases and the J gene lost 3 bases, with 11 bases spanning the gap. CDR3 sequence reads: CASSLGTLYEQYF. Written as DNA, the CDR3 is TGTGCCAGCAGCCTCGGGACTCTCTACGAGCAGTACTTC.

The chain carries TRBV25-1 and TRBJ1-5; 7 positions match TRBD1. This CDR3 spans 17 amino acids. The germline gives CDR1 MGHDK, CDR2 SYGVNS. V was clipped by 2 bases and J by 3 bases; unmatched bases: 10. CDR3 DNA: TGTGCCAGCAGTGAAACTGAAGGGGGCAGCTCCAATCAGCCCCAGCATTTT. This translates into CASSETEGGSSNQPQHF.

V usage is TRBV2 and J usage is TRBJ1-6, with D possibly TRBD1 on 6 matching bases. CDR1 and CDR2 from the germline V gene are SNHLY and FYNNEI. The V and J ends lost 11 bases and 7 bases respectively, with 15 bases between them. The CDR3 runs to 13 residues. CDR3 in DNA: TGTGCCGGCTCAGGGGATGGGAATTCACCCCTCCACTTT. Translated: CAGSGDGNSPLHF.

This chain connects TRBV5-4 to TRBJ2-5, with D perhaps being TRBD1 or TRBD2 (6 bases each). The CDR3 is 15 residues long. V dropped 0 bases and J dropped 5 bases, with 14 bases sitting between them. Germline V gene lookup returns CDR1 SGHNT and CDR2 YYREEE (reference sequence). The CDR3 reads CASSLGGAAGETQYF. The CDR3 DNA reads as TGTGCCAGCAGCTTGGGGGGGGCCGCAGGGGAGACCCAGTACTTC.

This chain connects TRBV5-1 to TRBJ2-3; D unclear. With 5 bases removed from V and 1 base from J, the gap between germline ends came to 11 bases. This CDR3 is built from 14 residues. Germline lookup yields CDR1 SGHRS and CDR2 YFSETQ. DNA for the CDR3: TGCGCCAGCAGAGAGGTACCCGGCACAGATACGCAGTATTTT. The encoded protein is CASREVPGTDTQYF.

This rearrangement joins TRBV20-1 to TRBJ1-2; D possibly corresponds to TRBD1 (5 bases). The CDR3 runs to 11 residues. Trimming left V 6 bases short and J 13 bases short, with 18 bases between. The germline CDR1 and CDR2 sequences are DFQATT and SNEGSKA (reference sequence). CDR3 in amino acids: CSAYGGAFSTF. CDR3 DNA: TGCAGTGCGTACGGCGGGGCATTCAGCACCTTC.

In DNA, the CDR3 is TGTGCCAGCAGCTTGGGACAGAAGAGCTCCTACGAGCAGTACTTC. As protein: CASSLGQKSSYEQYF. The chain uses TRBV5-5 and TRBJ2-7; tentative D call: TRBD1 (5 bases). V was clipped by 0 bases and J by 0 bases, with 10 bases between them. CDR1 is SGHKS, CDR2 YYEKEE, per germline (reference sequence). There are 15 residues in the CDR3.

J is TRBJ1-1 and V is TRBV5-1, with a weak D call TRBD1 (5 bases). CDR3 size: 13 residues. Trimming took 9 bases from V and 4 from J, leaving 16 bases between them. Germline V gives CDR1 SGHRS, CDR2 YFSETQ. Here the CDR3 reads CATSTEYGTEAFF. CDR3 bases: TGCGCCACTTCGACAGAGTATGGCACTGAAGCTTTCTTT.

This clone is a singleton in its sample. The chain has TRBV7-2 and TRBJ1-1, with 8 bases fitting TRBD1. The CDR3 contains 18 residues. Unmatched junction bases numbered 11, after V lost 1 base and J lost 1 base. Germline V gene lookup returns CDR1 SGHTA and CDR2 FQGNSA. This CDR3 is CASSLVGSFDRGNTEAFF. The CDR3 DNA is TGTGCCAGCAGCTTAGTAGGATCTTTTGACAGGGGGAACACTGAAGCTTTCTTT.

V and J are TRBV6-5 and TRBJ2-1; D might be TRBD2 (5 bases). This CDR3 is built from 11 residues. In germline, CDR1 is MNHEY, CDR2 SVGAGI. Trimming shortened V by 10 bases and J by 6 bases, and 10 bases separated the two germline ends. CDR3 in amino acids: CATPRGNEQFF. The CDR3 coding sequence is TGTGCCACCCCCCGGGGCAATGAGCAGTTCTTC.

V gene TRBV30 combines with J gene TRBJ2-5; TRBD1 might be the D (5 bases). Germline V gene lookup returns CDR1 GTSNPN and CDR2 SVGIG (reference sequence). CDR3 length equals 13 residues. Trimming shortened V by 4 bases and J by 1 base, and 10 bases separated the two germline ends. The CDR3, as DNA: TGTGCCTGGAACACAGGTATCCAAGAGACCCAGTACTTC. Its protein product is CAWNTGIQETQYF. Full variable domain (rest looked up from reference TRBV30 and TRBJ2-5): SQTIHQWPATLVQPVGSPLSLECTVEGTSNPNLYWYRQAAGRGLQLLFYSVGIGQISSEVPQNLSASRPQDRQFILSSKKLLLSDSGFYLCAWNTGIQETQYFGPGTRLLVL.

The V and J genes are TRBV7-6 and TRBJ1-3; D is possibly TRBD1 (6 bases). The V gene's germline CDR1 is SGHVS and CDR2 FNYEAQ. The germline V and J ends were trimmed by 2 bases and 0 bases, with 14 bases remaining between them. The CDR3 has 17 amino acids. CDR3 residues: CASSLYLGASSGNTIYF. In nucleotides, the CDR3 is TGTGCCAGCAGCTTATATCTGGGGGCAAGCTCTGGAAACACCATATATTTT.

In this sample, this clone turned up once. The V and J genes are TRBV5-8 and TRBJ2-7; TRBD2 matches 13 bases. J was trimmed by 4 bases and V by 4 bases; bases with no gene match: 2. CDR3 length: 14 amino acids. CDR1 SGHTS and CDR2 YDEGEE come from the germline V gene. Written as DNA, the CDR3 is TGTGCCAGCAGCCCGGGACTAGCGGGGTACGAGCAGTACTTC. It encodes CASSPGLAGYEQYF.

On this clone itself: An end of the junction does not agree with germline; a read error may underlie this. This sequence joins TRBV19 and TRBJ2-2, with TRBD2 as a possible D gene (6 bases). From germline, CDR1 is LNHDA and CDR2 SQIVND (reference sequence). The CDR3 is made up of 14 amino acids. CDR3: CASSIVEESGEPFF. CDR3 DNA: TGTGCCAGTAGTATAGTGGAGGAATCGGGGGAGCCGTTTTTT.

The CDR3 DNA follows: TGCGCCAGCAGTGAACAGGGCGATAATTCACCCCTCCACTTT. This encodes CASSEQGDNSPLHF. The chain employs TRBV10-2 and TRBJ1-6, with D maybe TRBD1 (6 bases). The germline CDR1 and CDR2 sequences are WSHSY and SAAADI. The CDR3 runs to 14 residues. The V gene lost 3 bases and the J gene lost 5 bases, with 8 bases spanning the gap.

The V call is TRBV7-8, the J call TRBJ2-3; 14 nucleotides line up with TRBD2. V lost 2 bases, J lost 7 bases, and 11 bases stayed unmatched. This CDR3 contains 18 residues. Germline V gene lookup returns CDR1 SGHVS and CDR2 FQNEAQ. In DNA form, the CDR3 reads TGTGCCAGCAGCTTAACAGGGACTAGCGGGGGCTTGGGAAATACGCAGTATTTT. Translating gives CASSLTGTSGGLGNTQYF.

This rearrangement joins TRBV6-5 to TRBJ2-3; possibly TRBD1 for D (6 bases). The CDR3 totals 14 residues. Deletions cut 6 bases from V and 6 bases from J, with 16 bases between. Germline V gives CDR1 MNHEY, CDR2 SVGAGI. CDR3 coding DNA: TGTGCCAGCAGGTCCGGGACATCCCCCGATACGCAGTATTTT. Its translation is CASRSGTSPDTQYF.